This T cell receptor (beta chain) was recorded in a study of blood T cell repertoires in COVID-19. Produced via immunoSEQ multiplex PCR; TCRdb's table is partial and in-frame only. The sample gives approximately 97,000 clones, 90% of which show up once; 1.5% to 2% is in the top ten. The CDR3 is 15 residues long. V dropped 3 bases and J dropped 0 bases, with 9 bases sitting between them. Per germline, CDR1 MNHNS and CDR2 SASEGT. The source material was peripheral blood. This chain links TRBV6-1 with TRBJ1-3, with a weak D call TRBD1 (6 bases). This TCR was recovered from a man in his 60s with acute or convalescent COVID-19. Here the CDR3 reads CASSDGQSSGNTIYF. The CDR3 nucleotides read TGTGCCAGCAGTGACGGACAGAGCTCTGGAAACACCATATATTTT.